The 3 T cell receptor beta chains below all came from one sample that was sequenced in a study of OX40 agonist ivuxolimab in advanced cancers. Libraries were prepared through the immunoSEQ multiplex PCR assay. The table comes from immuneACCESS by way of TCRdb, which keeps in-frame sequences with V and J called. Part of the clones is missing from these tables; in studies checked, under half for an unresolved V gene and the rest for unknown reasons. Here the sample has approximately 81,000 clones; more than 75% occur a single time. 0.47% of the sample is taken by the ten largest. The source material was CD4+ or CD8+ T cells sorted from blood, sampled in a trial of the OX40 agonist ivuxolimab. Receptor source: an adult with an advanced solid tumor such as melanoma, head and neck, liver or kidney cancer.

The gene calls are TRBV5-1 and TRBJ1-1, with TRBD1 as a possible D gene (6 bases). Germline V CDR1 and CDR2: SGHRS, YFSETQ. There are 14 residues in the CDR3. Trimming cost V 7 bases and J 4 bases, with 17 bases left between them. For the CDR3, the DNA is TGCGCCAGCCGACAAAACAGGGCTGGCACTGAAGCTTTCTTT. Amino acids: CASRQNRAGTEAFF.

The V gene is TRBV5-8, the J gene TRBJ1-5; a weak D match, TRBD1 (6 bases). Deletions cut 6 bases from V and 6 bases from J, with 28 bases between. The V gene's germline CDR1 is SGHTS and CDR2 YDEGEE. CDR3 length: 18 residues. The CDR3 nucleotides read TGTGCCAGCATCCCTCACTTCAGGGGTAGTGGTTTCCTTCAGCCCCAGCATTTT. This codes for CASIPHFRGSGFLQPQHF. Based on the CDR3 plus reference TRBV5-8 and TRBJ1-5, the full variable domain is EAGVTQSPTHLIKTRGQQATLRCSPISGHTSVYWYQQALGLGLQFLLWYDEGEERNRGNFPPRFSGRQFPNYSSELNVNALELEDSALYLCASIPHFRGSGFLQPQHFGDGTRLSIL.

J is TRBJ2-7 and V is TRBV7-2; tentative D call: TRBD1 (6 bases). Trimming removed 2 bases from V and 4 bases from J, with 15 bases in between. The germline V gene encodes CDR1 SGHTA and CDR2 FQGNSA. This CDR3 has 15 residues. In nucleotides, the CDR3 is TGTGCCAGCAGCTTAACAGGACAGACGTTTTACGAGCAGTACTTC. This translates into CASSLTGQTFYEQYF.